A selection of T cell receptor beta chains follows, all from one sample in a study of shared clonotypes between healthy human individuals. Sequenced by immunoSEQ multiplex PCR; TCRdb stores in-frame clones only, minus some. The sample contains nearly 750,000 clones, 72% of which appear only once. Sequencing was performed on memory CD4+ T cells sorted from blood. The receptors derive from a woman aged 25 to 45 in good health. CDR3s include the opening cysteine and the closing phenylalanine or tryptophan. The D gene is left open where the match is weak. Rows may omit the clone size; those that give it use once, few, many or a size class.

CASSQGTWGPRGTEAFF	TGTGCCAGCAGCCAGGGCACGTGGGGGCCCCGTGGGACTGAAGCTTTCTTT	NA	NA	TRBV14	TRBJ1-1
CASSISGETQYF	TGTGCCAGCAGTATCTCGGGGGAGACCCAGTACTTC	NA	NA	TRBV11-2	TRBJ2-5
CASSPRETGTGRRDTQYF	TGTGCCAGCTCACCGCGTGAAACCGGGACAGGACGTCGAGATACGCAGTATTTT	once	TRBD1	TRBV18	TRBJ2-3
CASSLLLAELKTTGELFF	TGTGCCAGCAGCTTACTACTAGCGGAGCTGAAAACAACCGGGGAGCTGTTTTTT	NA	TRBD2	TRBV7-6	TRBJ2-2
CASSLGVRAGLSYEQYF	TGTGCCAGCAGCTTAGGGGTTAGAGCGGGACTCTCCTACGAGCAGTACTTC	NA	TRBD2	TRBV7-9	TRBJ2-7
CASTTAGQPQHF	TGTGCCAGTACCACTGCGGGGCAGCCCCAGCATTTT	many	NA	TRBV19	TRBJ1-5
CASNDRSYTQYF	TGTGCCAGTAACGATAGAAGCTATACGCAGTATTTT	NA	NA	TRBV19	TRBJ2-3
CSVGDSFYEQYF	TGCAGCGTTGGGGACAGTTTCTACGAGCAGTACTTC	once	TRBD1	TRBV29-1	TRBJ2-7
CASRETGGFYEQYF	TGTGCCAGCAGGGAGACAGGGGGTTTCTACGAGCAGTACTTC	few	TRBD1	TRBV28	TRBJ2-7
CASSFGWVKIGYTF	TGTGCCAGCAGTTTTGGTTGGGTTAAGATTGGCTACACCTTC	NA	NA	TRBV28	TRBJ1-2
CASSLATGTYRDEQYF	TGCGCCAGCAGCTTAGCTACTGGGACGTACAGGGACGAGCAGTACTTC	NA	NA	TRBV5-1	TRBJ2-7
CASSLDRGWTQYF	TGTGCCAGCAGTTTGGACAGGGGGTGGACCCAGTACTTC	many	TRBD1	TRBV6-6	TRBJ2-5
CASSPPIGITGELFF	TGTGCCAGCTCACCACCGATAGGGATCACCGGGGAGCTGTTTTTT	NA	NA	TRBV18	TRBJ2-2
CASSLVLAGRETQYF	TGTGCCAGCAGCTTAGTACTAGCGGGACGCGAGACCCAGTACTTC	NA	TRBD2	TRBV7-9	TRBJ2-5
CASSPTGGEPYEQYF	TGTGCCAGCTCACCCACAGGTGGGGAGCCCTACGAGCAGTACTTC	NA	NA	TRBV18	TRBJ2-7
CASTLQGADGYTF	TGTGCCAGCACCTTACAGGGGGCGGATGGCTACACCTTC	NA	TRBD1	TRBV6-6	TRBJ1-2
CASSEGRFEQYF	TGTGCCAGCAGTGAAGGGAGGTTCGAGCAGTACTTC	NA	NA	TRBV2	TRBJ2-7
CASSIPRSSYGYTF	TGTGCCAGTAGTATACCTCGTAGTAGCTATGGCTACACCTTC	NA	NA	TRBV19	TRBJ1-2
CASSDRGVNTEAFF	TGTGCCAGCAGTGACAGGGGCGTGAACACTGAAGCTTTCTTT	NA	TRBD1	TRBV28	TRBJ1-1
CASSLLRFGYTF	TGTGCCAGCAGTTTGCTCAGGTTTGGCTACACCTTC	few	NA	TRBV6-4	TRBJ1-2
CASSLWRDTDVAKAFF	TGTGCCAGCAGTTTATGGCGGGACACCGATGTCGCTAAAGCTTTCTTT	NA	NA	TRBV28	TRBJ1-1
CASNVQGGGYEQYF	TGTGCCAGCAACGTACAGGGAGGCGGCTACGAGCAGTACTTC	NA	NA	TRBV27	TRBJ2-7
CASSPNRGRGYTEAFF	TGTGCCAGCTCACCAAACAGGGGGCGTGGGTACACTGAAGCTTTCTTT	NA	TRBD1	TRBV18	TRBJ1-1
CASSGEDRPYEQYF	TGTGCCAGCAGTGGGGAGGACCGTCCCTACGAGCAGTACTTC	NA	NA	TRBV25-1	TRBJ2-7
CASSEQGVGELFF	TGTGCCAGCAGTGAACAGGGGGTCGGGGAGCTGTTTTTT	NA	TRBD1	TRBV2	TRBJ2-2
CASMRGARGYTF	TGTGCCAGCATGCGGGGGGCGCGTGGCTACACCTTC	NA	NA	TRBV2	TRBJ1-2
CASSRGRTTDTQYF	TGTGCCAGCAGCCGGGGACGGACCACAGATACGCAGTATTTT	NA	NA	TRBV7-8	TRBJ2-3
CASSPIDRGRSTEAFF	TGTGCCAGCAGCCCGATTGACAGGGGACGGAGTACTGAAGCTTTCTTT	few	TRBD1	TRBV7-9	TRBJ1-1
CASSGYRNYGYTF	TGTGCCAGCAGTGGATACAGGAACTATGGCTACACCTTC	NA	NA	TRBV2	TRBJ1-2
CASRGGQNTGELFF	TGTGCCAGCAGGGGAGGACAGAACACCGGGGAGCTGTTTTTT	NA	NA	TRBV28	TRBJ2-2
CASSITGTNQPQHF	TGTGCCAGCAGTATTACAGGGACCAATCAGCCCCAGCATTTT	once	NA	TRBV6-5	TRBJ1-5
CASSLSVRWGYTF	TGTGCCAGCAGTTTAAGCGTCCGGTGGGGCTACACCTTC	NA	NA	TRBV28	TRBJ1-2
CASSQGRGMGGYTF	TGCGCCAGCAGCCAAGGCCGGGGAATGGGCGGCTACACCTTC	NA	NA	TRBV4-1	TRBJ1-2
CASSLLPGGPGEQYF	TGCGCCAGCAGCTTGTTACCCGGGGGCCCTGGGGAGCAGTACTTC	NA	NA	TRBV5-1	TRBJ2-7
CASSQGPVETYEQYF	TGCGCCAGCAGCCAAGGTCCAGTCGAAACCTACGAGCAGTACTTC	NA	NA	TRBV4-1	TRBJ2-7
CASSLTGATPAGELFF	TGTGCCAGCAGCTTAACCGGGGCTACTCCGGCGGGGGAGCTGTTTTTT	NA	NA	TRBV7-3	TRBJ2-2
CAWIPRDPSTDTQYF	TGTGCCTGGATCCCCCGGGACCCCAGCACAGATACGCAGTATTTT	NA	NA	TRBV30	TRBJ2-3
CAWSVGLAGVREQYF	TGTGCCTGGAGTGTAGGGCTAGCGGGAGTTCGGGAGCAGTACTTC	NA	TRBD2	TRBV30	TRBJ2-7
CASSEADYSKKETQYF	TGTGCCAGCAGTGAAGCGGACTACTCCAAAAAAGAGACCCAGTACTTC	NA	NA	TRBV2	TRBJ2-5
CASSSPNRNYEQYF	TGTGCCAGCAGCTCCCCGAACAGGAACTACGAGCAGTACTTC	NA	NA	TRBV7-2	TRBJ2-7
CASSFDRGLSSGANVLTF	TGTGCCAGCAGCTTCGACAGGGGGCTTAGCTCTGGGGCCAACGTCCTGACTTTC	NA	TRBD1	TRBV7-9	TRBJ2-6
CASSLGHRDTGELFF	TGTGCCAGCAGCTTGGGCCACAGGGACACCGGGGAGCTGTTTTTT	NA	NA	TRBV5-4	TRBJ2-2